This T cell receptor (beta chain) was sequenced for a study of blood T cell repertoires in COVID-19. Study overall: Before being deemed recovered, Cohort 3 donors had two negative PCRs, clearance, or symptom resolution.

Per the authors' pipeline: Amplified reference gene primers provided the basis for estimating nucleated cell counts. Data came from immunoSEQ multiplex PCR; TCRdb stores just in-frame clones and leaves some out. The V and J calls and clone size are taken from that table; D and trimming were inferred from the DNA. The sample lists some 200,000 clones; around nine tenths were seen once. Enrolled through a virtual design, the participants were between about 18 and 100 years of age and came from around 25 US areas. Allocation to cohorts depended on clinical history reported by the participants. The length of the CDR3 is 15 residues. Germline loops: CDR1 SGDLS, CDR2 YYNGEE. V was trimmed by 1 base and J by 2 bases, leaving 12 bases between them.

The gene calls are TRBV9 and TRBJ1-2; D is possibly TRBD1 (5 bases). Material for sequencing was PBMCs or T cells enriched from blood (not recorded which). This TCR came from a man aged 25-45 years in a cohort exposed to, infected with or recovered from COVID-19 (not recorded which). The CDR3 protein is CASSVTAGMNYGYTF. The DNA for the CDR3 is TGTGCCAGCAGCGTAACGGCAGGGATGAACTATGGCTACACCTTC.